The entry below gives a single T cell receptor beta chain sequence along with its context. Its antigen is not identified. Following RNA extraction, reverse transcription yielded cDNA that acted as the sequencing template. Profiling relied on immunoSEQ multiplex PCR, and the TCRdb table lists in-frame clones only, not all of them. The sample has about 76,000 clones, around 60% seen once. This sample is drawn from a study of CD8+ T cells in alopecia areata. Study conclusions and caveats: Persistence during tofacitinib was seen for many expanded lesional clones in scalp and blood. Especially in alopecia totalis/universalis, lesional scalp showed greater clonality than normal scalp did.

Treatment of the sample: oral pan-JAK inhibitor, 5-10 mg twice daily. The CDR3 sequence is 16 residues long. V was shortened by 4 bases and J by 5 bases, with 21 bases between the two germline ends. Germline CDR1 MNHEY, CDR2 SMNVEV (reference sequence). The chain carries TRBV27 and TRBJ2-7; the D gene is possibly TRBD1 (5 bases). This sequence originates from a human donor with alopecia areata. The source was CD8+ T cells sorted from blood, collected at week 24, from a patient treated with tofacitinib. CDR3 DNA: TGTGCCAGCAGTTCCTCAGGGTTGACGAGTCGTCACGAGCAGTACTTC. Protein sequence: CASSSSGLTSRHEQYF.